This paragraph covers one T cell receptor (beta chain) sequence. Original processing methods: The authors estimated nucleated cell counts from reference gene primer amplification. Here immunoSEQ multiplex PCR was the method, and the copy in TCRdb shows in-frame clones only, minus some. V, J and clone size are taken as reported in that table, and D and trimming were inferred from the DNA itself. The table shows tens of thousands of clones, with approximately 89% occurring only once. The record originates from a study of blood T cell repertoires in COVID-19. Study-level background: Some COVID-19 samples were acute and others convalescent; all came from the United States, Italy and Spain. In each case, the material was cDNA or gDNA derived from T cells, B-cell-depleted T cells, or PBMCs.

V dropped 1 base and J dropped 4 bases, with 10 bases sitting between them. There are 14 residues in the CDR3. From germline, CDR1 is SGHVS and CDR2 FNYEAQ. Sequencing was done on a sample of peripheral blood. V is TRBV7-6 and J is TRBJ1-1; D is perhaps TRBD1 (5 bases). The TCR originated in a man in his fifties or sixties with active or convalescent COVID-19. CDR3 region: CASSLGLGGTEAFF. Here the CDR3 DNA reads TGTGCCAGCAGCTTAGGGTTGGGGGGCACTGAAGCTTTCTTT. Drawing the rest from reference TRBV7-6 and TRBJ1-1, the complete variable domain is GAGVSQSPRYKVTKRGQDVALRCDPISGHVSLYWYRQALGQGPEFLTYFNYEAQQDKSGLPNDRFSAERPEGSISTLTIQRTEQRDSAMYRCASSLGLGGTEAFFGQGTRLTVV.